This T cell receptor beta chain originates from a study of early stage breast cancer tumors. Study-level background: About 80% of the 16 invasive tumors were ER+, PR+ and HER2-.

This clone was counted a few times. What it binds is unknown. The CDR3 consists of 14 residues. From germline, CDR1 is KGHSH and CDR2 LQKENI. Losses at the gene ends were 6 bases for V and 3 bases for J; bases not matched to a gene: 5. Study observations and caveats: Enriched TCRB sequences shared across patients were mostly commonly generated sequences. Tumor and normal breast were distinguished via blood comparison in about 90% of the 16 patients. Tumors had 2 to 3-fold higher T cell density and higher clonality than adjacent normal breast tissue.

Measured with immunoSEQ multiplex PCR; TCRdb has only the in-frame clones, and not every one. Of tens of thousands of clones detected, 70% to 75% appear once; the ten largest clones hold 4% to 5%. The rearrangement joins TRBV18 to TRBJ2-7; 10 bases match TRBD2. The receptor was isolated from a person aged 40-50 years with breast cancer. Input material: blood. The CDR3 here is CASSVTSGFYEQYF. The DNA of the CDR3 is TGTGCCAGCTCCGTGACTAGCGGGTTCTACGAGCAGTACTTC. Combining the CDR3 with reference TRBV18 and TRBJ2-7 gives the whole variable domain NAGVMQNPRHLVRRRGQEARLRCSPMKGHSHVYWYRQLPEEGLKFMVYLQKENIIDESGMPKERFSAEFPKEGPSILRIQQVVRGDSAAYFCASSVTSGFYEQYFGPGTRLTVT.